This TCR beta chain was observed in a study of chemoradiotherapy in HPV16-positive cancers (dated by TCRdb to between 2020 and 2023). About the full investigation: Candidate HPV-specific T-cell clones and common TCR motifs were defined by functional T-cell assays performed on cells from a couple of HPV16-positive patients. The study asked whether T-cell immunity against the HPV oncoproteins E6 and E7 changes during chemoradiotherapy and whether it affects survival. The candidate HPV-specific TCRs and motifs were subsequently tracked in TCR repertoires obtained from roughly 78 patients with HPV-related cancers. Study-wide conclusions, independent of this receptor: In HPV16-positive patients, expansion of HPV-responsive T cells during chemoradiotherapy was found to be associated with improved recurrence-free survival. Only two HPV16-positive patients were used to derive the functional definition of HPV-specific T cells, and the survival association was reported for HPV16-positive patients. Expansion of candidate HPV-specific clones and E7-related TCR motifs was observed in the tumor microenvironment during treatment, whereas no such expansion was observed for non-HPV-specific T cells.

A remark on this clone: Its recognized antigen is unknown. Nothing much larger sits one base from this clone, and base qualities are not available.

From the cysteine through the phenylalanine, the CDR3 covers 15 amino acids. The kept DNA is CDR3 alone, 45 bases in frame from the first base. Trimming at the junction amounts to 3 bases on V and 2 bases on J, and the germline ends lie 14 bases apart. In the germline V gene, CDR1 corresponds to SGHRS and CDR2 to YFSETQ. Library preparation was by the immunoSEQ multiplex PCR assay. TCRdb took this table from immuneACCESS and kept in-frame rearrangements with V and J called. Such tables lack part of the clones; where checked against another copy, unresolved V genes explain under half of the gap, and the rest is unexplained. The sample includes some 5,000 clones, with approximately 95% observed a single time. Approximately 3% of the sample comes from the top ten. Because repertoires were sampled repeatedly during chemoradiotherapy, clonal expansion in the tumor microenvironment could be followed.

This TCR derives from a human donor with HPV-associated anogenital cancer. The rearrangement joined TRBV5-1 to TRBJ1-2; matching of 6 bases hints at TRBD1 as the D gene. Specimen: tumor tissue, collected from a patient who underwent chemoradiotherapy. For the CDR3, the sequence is CASSSLGAANYGYTF. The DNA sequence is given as TGCGCCAGCAGCTCACTGGGGGCAGCCAACTATGGCTACACCTTC.